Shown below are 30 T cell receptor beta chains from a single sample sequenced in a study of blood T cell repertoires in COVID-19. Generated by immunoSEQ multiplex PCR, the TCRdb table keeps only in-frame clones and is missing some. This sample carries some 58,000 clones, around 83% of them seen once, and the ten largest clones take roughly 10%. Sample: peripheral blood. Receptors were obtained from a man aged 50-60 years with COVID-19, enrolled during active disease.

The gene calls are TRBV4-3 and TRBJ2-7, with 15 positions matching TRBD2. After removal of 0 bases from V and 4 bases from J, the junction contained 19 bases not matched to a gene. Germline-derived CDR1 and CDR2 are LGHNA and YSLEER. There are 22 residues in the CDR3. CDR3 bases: TGCGCCAGCAGCCAAGATAAGCCGAGTGAAGGACTAGCGGGAGGGTTGGCGTACGAGCAGTACTTC. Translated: CASSQDKPSEGLAGGLAYEQYF.

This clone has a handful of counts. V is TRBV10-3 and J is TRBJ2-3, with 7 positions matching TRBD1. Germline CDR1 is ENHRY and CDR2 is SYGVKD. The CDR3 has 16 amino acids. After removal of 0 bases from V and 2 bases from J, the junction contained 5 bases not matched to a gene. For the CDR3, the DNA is TGTGCCATCAGTGAGTCGGGGACAGATGACACAGATACGCAGTATTTT. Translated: CAISESGTDDTDTQYF.

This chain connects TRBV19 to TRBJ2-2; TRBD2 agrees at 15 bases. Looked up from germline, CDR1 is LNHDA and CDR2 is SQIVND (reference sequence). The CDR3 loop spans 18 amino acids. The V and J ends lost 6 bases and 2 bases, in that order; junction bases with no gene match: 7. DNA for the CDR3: TGTGCCAGTAGGCAGGGACTAGCGGGAGGTAATAACACCGGGGAGCTGTTTTTT. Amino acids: CASRQGLAGGNNTGELFF.

Written as DNA, the CDR3 is TGTGCCAGCAGTTTCCTCCGGGGGGAGCCCCAGCATTTT. Residues: CASSFLRGEPQHF. V usage is TRBV28 and J usage is TRBJ1-5, with D tentatively TRBD1 (5 bases). Germline-derived CDR1 and CDR2 are MDHEN and SYDVKM. The CDR3 consists of 13 residues. The V end was cut by 3 bases, the J end by 8 bases, with 11 bases between.

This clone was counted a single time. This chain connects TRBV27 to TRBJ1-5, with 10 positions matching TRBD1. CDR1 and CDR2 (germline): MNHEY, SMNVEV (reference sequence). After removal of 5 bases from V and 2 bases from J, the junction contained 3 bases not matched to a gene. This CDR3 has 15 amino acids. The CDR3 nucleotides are TGTGCCAGCAGTAGGGGGACAGGGGGCAATCAGCCCCAGCATTTT. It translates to CASSRGTGGNQPQHF.

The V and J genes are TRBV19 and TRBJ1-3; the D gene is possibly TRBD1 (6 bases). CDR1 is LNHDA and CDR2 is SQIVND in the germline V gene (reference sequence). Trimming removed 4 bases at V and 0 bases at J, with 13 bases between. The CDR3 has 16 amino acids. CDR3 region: CASSTRRGNSGNTIYF. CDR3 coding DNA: TGTGCCAGTAGTACCCGCAGGGGCAACTCTGGAAACACCATATATTTT.

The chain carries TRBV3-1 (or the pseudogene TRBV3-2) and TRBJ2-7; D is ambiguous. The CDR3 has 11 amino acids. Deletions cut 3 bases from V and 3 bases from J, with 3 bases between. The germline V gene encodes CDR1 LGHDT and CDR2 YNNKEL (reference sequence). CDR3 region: CASSHNYEQYF. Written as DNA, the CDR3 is TGTGCCAGCAGCCACAACTACGAGCAGTACTTC.

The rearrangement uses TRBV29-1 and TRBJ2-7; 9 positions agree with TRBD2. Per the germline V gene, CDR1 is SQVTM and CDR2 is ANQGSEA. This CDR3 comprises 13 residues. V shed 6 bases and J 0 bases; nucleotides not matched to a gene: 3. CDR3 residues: CSVQGLASYEQYF. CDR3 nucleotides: TGCAGCGTCCAGGGACTAGCCTCCTACGAGCAGTACTTC.

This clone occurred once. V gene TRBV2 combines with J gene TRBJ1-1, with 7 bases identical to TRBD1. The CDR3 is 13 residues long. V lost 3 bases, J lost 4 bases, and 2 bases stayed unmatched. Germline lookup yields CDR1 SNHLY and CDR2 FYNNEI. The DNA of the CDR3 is TGTGCCAGCAGTGAGGCAGGGGGCACTGAAGCTTTCTTT. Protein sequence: CASSEAGGTEAFF.

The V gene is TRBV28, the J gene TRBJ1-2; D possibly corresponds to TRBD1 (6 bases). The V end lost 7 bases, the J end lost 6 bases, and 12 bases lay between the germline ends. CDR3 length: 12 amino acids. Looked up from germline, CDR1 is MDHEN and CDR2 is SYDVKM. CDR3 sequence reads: CASTPNRDGYTF. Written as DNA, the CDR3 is TGTGCCAGCACCCCAAACAGGGATGGCTACACCTTC.

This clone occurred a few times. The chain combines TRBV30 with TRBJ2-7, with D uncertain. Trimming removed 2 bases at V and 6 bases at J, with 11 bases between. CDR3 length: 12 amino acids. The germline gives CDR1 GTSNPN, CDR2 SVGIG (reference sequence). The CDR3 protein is CAWSLNLGEQYF. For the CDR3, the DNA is TGTGCCTGGAGTCTTAACCTCGGCGAGCAGTACTTC. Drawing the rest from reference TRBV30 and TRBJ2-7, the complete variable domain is SQTIHQWPATLVQPVGSPLSLECTVEGTSNPNLYWYRQAAGRGLQLLFYSVGIGQISSEVPQNLSASRPQDRQFILSSKKLLLSDSGFYLCAWSLNLGEQYFGPGTRLTVT.

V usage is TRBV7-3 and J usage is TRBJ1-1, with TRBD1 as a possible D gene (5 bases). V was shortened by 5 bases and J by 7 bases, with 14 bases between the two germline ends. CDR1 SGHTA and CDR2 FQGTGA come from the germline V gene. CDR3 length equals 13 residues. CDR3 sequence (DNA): TGTGCCAGCAGCCCGAGTAGGGGCCGTGAAGCTTTCTTT. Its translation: CASSPSRGREAFF.

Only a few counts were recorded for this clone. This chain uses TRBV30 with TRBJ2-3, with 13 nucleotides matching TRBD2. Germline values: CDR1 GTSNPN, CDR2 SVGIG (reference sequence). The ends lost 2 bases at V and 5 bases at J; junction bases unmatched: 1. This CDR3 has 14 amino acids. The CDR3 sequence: CAWSRTSGRDTQYF. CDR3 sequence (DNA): TGTGCCTGGAGTAGGACTAGCGGGAGAGATACGCAGTATTTT.

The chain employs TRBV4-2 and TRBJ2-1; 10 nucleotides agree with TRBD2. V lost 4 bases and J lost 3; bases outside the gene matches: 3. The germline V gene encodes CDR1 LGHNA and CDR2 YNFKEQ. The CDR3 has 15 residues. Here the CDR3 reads CASSPGTSDYNEQFF. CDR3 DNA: TGTGCCAGCAGCCCTGGGACTAGCGACTACAATGAGCAGTTCTTC.

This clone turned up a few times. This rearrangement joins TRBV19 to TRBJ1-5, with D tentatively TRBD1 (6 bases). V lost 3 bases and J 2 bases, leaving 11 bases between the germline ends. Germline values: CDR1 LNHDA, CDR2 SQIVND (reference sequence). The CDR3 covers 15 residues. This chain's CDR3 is CASSISRGGNQPQHF. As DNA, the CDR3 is TGTGCCAGTAGTATTTCCAGGGGAGGCAATCAGCCCCAGCATTTT.

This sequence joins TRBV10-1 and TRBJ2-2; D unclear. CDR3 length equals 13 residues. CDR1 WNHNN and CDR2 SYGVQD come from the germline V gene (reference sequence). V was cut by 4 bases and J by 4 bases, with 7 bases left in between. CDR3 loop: CASSVQATGELFF. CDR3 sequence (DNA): TGCGCCAGCAGTGTGCAGGCCACCGGGGAGCTGTTTTTT.

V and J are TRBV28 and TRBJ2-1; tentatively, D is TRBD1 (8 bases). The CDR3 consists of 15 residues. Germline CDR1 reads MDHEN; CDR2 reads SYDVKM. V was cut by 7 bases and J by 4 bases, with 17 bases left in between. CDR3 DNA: TGTGCCAGCAAACTTGGACAGGGACTATACAATGAGCAGTTCTTC. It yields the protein CASKLGQGLYNEQFF.

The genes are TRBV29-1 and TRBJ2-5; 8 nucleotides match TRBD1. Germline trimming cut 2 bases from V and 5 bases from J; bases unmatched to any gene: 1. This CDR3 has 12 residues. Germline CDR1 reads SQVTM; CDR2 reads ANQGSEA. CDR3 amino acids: CSVEHRGETQYF. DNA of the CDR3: TGCAGCGTTGAACACAGGGGGGAGACCCAGTACTTC.

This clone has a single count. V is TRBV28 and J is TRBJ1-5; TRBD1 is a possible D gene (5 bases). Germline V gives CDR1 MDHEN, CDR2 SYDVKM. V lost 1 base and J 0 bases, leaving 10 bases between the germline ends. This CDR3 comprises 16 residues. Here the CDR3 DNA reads TGTGCCAGCAGTTTATATCGACAGCCTAGCAATCAGCCCCAGCATTTT. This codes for CASSLYRQPSNQPQHF.

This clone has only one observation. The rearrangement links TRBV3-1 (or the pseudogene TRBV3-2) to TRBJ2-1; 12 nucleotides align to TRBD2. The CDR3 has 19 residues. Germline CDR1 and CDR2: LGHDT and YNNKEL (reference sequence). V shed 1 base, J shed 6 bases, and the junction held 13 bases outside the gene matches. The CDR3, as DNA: TGTGCCAGCAGCCAAGTTAAGACTAGCGGGAGACTATCCCGCAATGAGCAGTTCTTC. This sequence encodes CASSQVKTSGRLSRNEQFF.

CDR3 nucleotide sequence: TGTGCCAGCAGTGTAGATACAGGGACTGGGGCCAACGTCCTGACTTTC. The encoded protein is CASSVDTGTGANVLTF. This chain uses TRBV28 with TRBJ2-6; perhaps TRBD1 as D (6 bases). CDR1 is MDHEN and CDR2 is SYDVKM in the germline V gene. This CDR3 has 16 amino acids. V lost 5 bases and J lost 2, with 13 bases in between.

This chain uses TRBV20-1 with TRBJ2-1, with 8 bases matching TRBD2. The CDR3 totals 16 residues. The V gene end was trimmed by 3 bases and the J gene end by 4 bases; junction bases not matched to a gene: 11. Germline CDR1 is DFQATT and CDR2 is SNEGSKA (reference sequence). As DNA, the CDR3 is TGCAGTGCTAGTCCCTTAGCGGGGCCGGAATACAATGAGCAGTTCTTC. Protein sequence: CSASPLAGPEYNEQFF.

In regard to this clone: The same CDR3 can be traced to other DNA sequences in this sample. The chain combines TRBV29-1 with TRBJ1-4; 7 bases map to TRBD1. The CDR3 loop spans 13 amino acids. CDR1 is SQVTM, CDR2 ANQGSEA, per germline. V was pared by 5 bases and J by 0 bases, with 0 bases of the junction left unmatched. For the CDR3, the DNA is TGCAGCGTTACAGGGGCAACTAATGAAAAACTGTTTTTT. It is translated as CSVTGATNEKLFF.

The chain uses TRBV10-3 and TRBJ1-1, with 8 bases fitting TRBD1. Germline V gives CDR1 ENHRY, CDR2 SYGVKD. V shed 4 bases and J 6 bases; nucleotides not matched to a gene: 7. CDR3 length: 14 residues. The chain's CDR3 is CAISVDRVSPEAFF. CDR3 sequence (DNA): TGTGCCATCAGTGTGGACAGGGTTTCGCCTGAAGCTTTCTTT.

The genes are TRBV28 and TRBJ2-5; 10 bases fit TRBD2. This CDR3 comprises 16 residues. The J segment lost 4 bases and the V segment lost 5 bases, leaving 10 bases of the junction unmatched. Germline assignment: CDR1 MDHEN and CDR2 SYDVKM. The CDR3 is CASSTPASGSRETQYF. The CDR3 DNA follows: TGTGCCAGCAGTACCCCTGCTAGCGGGAGTCGAGAGACCCAGTACTTC.

This chain's CDR3 is CATTRMGLGGDEQFF. The CDR3 DNA reads TGTGCCACCACCCGGATGGGACTAGGTGGCGATGAGCAGTTCTTC. This chain uses TRBV15 with TRBJ2-1, with 8 bases fitting TRBD2. V gave up 7 bases and J gave up 8 bases; unmatched junction bases: 13. The germline V gene encodes CDR1 LNHNV and CDR2 YYDKDF (reference sequence). The CDR3 extends over 15 amino acids. Based on the CDR3 plus reference TRBV15 and TRBJ2-1, the full variable domain is DAMVIQNPRYQVTQFGKPVTLSCSQTLNHNVMYWYQQKSSQAPKLLFHYYDKDFNNEADTPDNFQSRRPNTSFCFLDIRSPGLGDTAMYLCATTRMGLGGDEQFFGPGTRLTVL.

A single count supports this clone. The CDR3, as DNA: TGTGCCAGCAGCTTACGGGAGACCCAGTACTTC. This codes for CASSLRETQYF. V and J are TRBV11-2 and TRBJ2-5; D not certain. This CDR3 contains 11 residues. V was pared by 2 bases and J by 5 bases, with 3 bases between. Germline CDR1 is SGHAT and CDR2 is FQNNGV.

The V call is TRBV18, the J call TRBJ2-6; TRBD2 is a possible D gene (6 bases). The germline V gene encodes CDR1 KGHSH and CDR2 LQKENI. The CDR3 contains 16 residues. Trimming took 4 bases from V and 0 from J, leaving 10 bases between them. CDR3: CASSLFGGSGANVLTF. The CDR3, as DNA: TGTGCCAGCTCACTCTTCGGGGGCTCTGGGGCCAACGTCCTGACTTTC.

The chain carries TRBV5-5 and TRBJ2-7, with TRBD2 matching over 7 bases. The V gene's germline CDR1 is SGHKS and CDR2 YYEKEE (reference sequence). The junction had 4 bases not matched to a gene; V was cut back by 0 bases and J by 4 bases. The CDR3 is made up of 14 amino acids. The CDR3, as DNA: TGTGCCAGCAGCTTGGAGGGAGGGCGATACGAGCAGTACTTC. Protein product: CASSLEGGRYEQYF.

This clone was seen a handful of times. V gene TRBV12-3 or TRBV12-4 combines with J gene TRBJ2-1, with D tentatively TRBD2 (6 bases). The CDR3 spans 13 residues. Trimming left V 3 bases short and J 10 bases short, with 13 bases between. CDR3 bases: TGTGCCAGCAGTTTGTTGGTGGAGGGAGAGCAGTTCTTC. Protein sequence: CASSLLVEGEQFF.